This is a list of T cell receptor beta chains from one sample in a study of blood T cell repertoires in COVID-19. The method was immunoSEQ multiplex PCR; TCRdb's version includes in-frame clones alone and lacks a portion of them. The sample consists of about 150,000 clones, about nine tenths of them appearing once. Sequencing was done on a sample of PBMCs or T cells enriched from blood (not recorded which). The source of these receptors is a woman between 40 and 50 years old who had been exposed to COVID-19. Both conserved end residues are part of each CDR3. A D gene is named only where the DNA matches it firmly. A clone size is listed for some rows: how often the clone was seen (once, few, many), or a class if it is expanded.

V gene	J gene	D gene	clone size	CDR3 protein	CDR3 DNA
TRBV10-3	TRBJ1-3	TRBD1	NA	CATRQGGSGNTIYF	TGTGCCACACGACAGGGTGGGTCTGGAAACACCATATATTTT
TRBV19	TRBJ2-5	NA	once	CASSAKETQYF	TGTGCCAGTAGTGCTAAAGAGACCCAGTACTTC
TRBV19	TRBJ1-1	NA	NA	CASSLQGGHTEAFF	TGTGCCAGTAGTCTCCAAGGGGGTCACACTGAAGCTTTCTTT
TRBV11-2	TRBJ1-1	NA	few	CASSLTLEAFF	TGTGCCAGCAGCTTAACTCTCGAAGCTTTCTTT
TRBV18	TRBJ1-1	TRBD1	NA	CASSPKTGMNTEAFF	TGTGCCAGCTCACCAAAGACAGGGATGAACACTGAAGCTTTCTTT
TRBV19	TRBJ2-7	NA	NA	CASSLSGTSYEQYF	TGTGCCAGTAGTCTTTCAGGCACCTCCTACGAGCAGTACTTC
TRBV7-2	TRBJ1-2	TRBD1	NA	CASSWRQGASYGYTF	TGTGCCAGCAGCTGGAGACAGGGGGCGAGCTATGGCTACACCTTC
TRBV25-1	TRBJ2-7	NA	NA	CASSETQAGTYEQYF	TGTGCCAGCAGTGAAACGCAGGCGGGTACCTACGAGCAGTACTTC
TRBV28	TRBJ1-1	NA	NA	CASSFLSSGEEAFF	TGTGCCAGCAGTTTCTTAAGTAGTGGGGAGGAAGCTTTCTTT
TRBV19	TRBJ2-5	TRBD1	NA	CASSIDPTGEETQYF	TGTGCCAGTAGTATAGATCCGACAGGGGAAGAGACCCAGTACTTC
TRBV28	TRBJ2-5	TRBD2	NA	CASSLAERGETQYF	TGTGCCAGCAGCCTAGCGGAGAGGGGAGAGACCCAGTACTTC
TRBV6-5	TRBJ2-7	NA	NA	CASSYGAEPYEQYF	TGTGCCAGCAGTTACGGGGCCGAACCCTACGAGCAGTACTTC
TRBV7-9	TRBJ2-7	TRBD1	NA	CASSLGNRGEQYF	TGTGCCAGCAGCTTAGGCAACAGGGGCGAGCAGTACTTC
TRBV19	TRBJ2-3	TRBD2	once	CASSIGLAGSDSTDTQYF	TGTGCCAGTAGTATAGGGCTAGCGGGGAGCGATAGCACAGATACGCAGTATTTT
TRBV11-2	TRBJ2-1	NA	NA	CASSLAGGKQFF	TGTGCCAGCAGCTTAGCCGGGGGAAAGCAGTTCTTC
TRBV29-1	TRBJ1-3	TRBD1	NA	CSVEPGQGNTIYF	TGCAGCGTTGAACCGGGACAGGGAAACACCATATATTTT
TRBV6-4	TRBJ1-1	TRBD1	NA	CASSEGTDRRDAFF	TGTGCCAGCAGTGAAGGGACAGACCGGCGGGACGCTTTCTTT
TRBV12-1	TRBJ2-1	NA	NA	CASSFPGLAYNEQFF	TGTGCCAGCAGCTTTCCGGGACTAGCCTACAATGAGCAGTTCTTC
TRBV9	TRBJ1-2	NA	NA	CASSSGLGRGDNYGYTF	TGTGCCAGCAGCTCAGGGTTGGGCAGGGGTGACAACTATGGCTACACCTTC
TRBV6-1	TRBJ2-7	TRBD2	few	CASSEAGTSSDEQYF	TGTGCCAGCAGTGAGGCCGGGACTAGCTCCGACGAGCAGTACTTC
TRBV7-2	TRBJ2-7	TRBD2	few	CASSLAGGTKYEQYF	TGTGCCAGCAGCTTAGCGGGCGGGACTAAATACGAGCAGTACTTC
TRBV4-1	TRBJ2-7	TRBD1	NA	CASSQVGTGNSYEQYF	TGCGCCAGCAGCCAAGTCGGGACAGGAAATTCCTACGAGCAGTACTTC
TRBV7-9	TRBJ2-7	NA	NA	CASSLEGKGDEQYF	TGTGCCAGCAGCTTAGAGGGAAAGGGGGACGAGCAGTACTTC
TRBV12-3/TRBV12-4	TRBJ1-1	NA	NA	CASSLGTSTEAFF	TGTGCCAGCAGTTTGGGGACATCAACTGAAGCTTTCTTT
TRBV27	TRBJ1-4	NA	NA	CASSLLTSNEKLFF	TGTGCCAGCAGTTTACTCACTTCTAATGAAAAACTGTTTTTT
TRBV7-9	TRBJ2-7	NA	once	CASSLQGSESYEQYF	TGTGCCAGCAGCCTTCAGGGGTCGGAATCCTACGAGCAGTACTTC
TRBV7-6	TRBJ1-1	TRBD1	NA	CASSPQTGQNTEAFF	TGTGCCAGCAGCCCACAGACAGGGCAGAACACTGAAGCTTTCTTT
TRBV5-4	TRBJ2-5	TRBD1	NA	CASSLAPGQGEGETQYF	TGTGCCAGCAGCTTGGCCCCAGGACAGGGGGAGGGGGAGACCCAGTACTTC
TRBV21-1	TRBJ2-1	NA	NA	CASTLVRASSYNEQFF	TGTGCCAGCACTCTCGTGAGGGCGAGCTCCTACAATGAGCAGTTCTTC
TRBV5-8	TRBJ2-5	NA	few	CASSLTQYQETQYF	TGTGCCAGCAGCTTGACCCAGTACCAAGAGACCCAGTACTTC
TRBV9	TRBJ1-2	TRBD1	NA	CASSYRQGVDYGYTF	TGTGCCAGCAGCTATCGACAGGGGGTCGACTATGGCTACACCTTC
TRBV19	TRBJ1-5	TRBD1	NA	CASTRTGESNQPQHF	TGTGCCAGTACCCGGACAGGGGAGAGCAATCAGCCCCAGCATTTT
TRBV6-6	TRBJ1-4	NA	NA	CASSTSGGRTNEKLFF	TGTGCCAGCAGTACCTCCGGGGGACGGACTAATGAAAAACTGTTTTTT
TRBV12-3/TRBV12-4	TRBJ1-4	TRBD1	NA	CASGTTGVEKLFF	TGTGCCAGCGGGACGACAGGGGTAGAAAAACTGTTTTTT
TRBV19	TRBJ1-6	TRBD1	NA	CATTGQGMRSPLHF	TGTGCCACCACAGGACAGGGGATGCGTTCACCCCTCCACTTT
TRBV27	TRBJ2-2	TRBD1	NA	CASSPLPRTGGLIGELFF	TGTGCCAGCAGTCCTCTTCCAAGGACAGGGGGACTTATCGGGGAGCTGTTTTTT
TRBV27	TRBJ2-1	TRBD1	NA	CASSPRGQAIYNEQFF	TGTGCCAGCAGTCCTAGGGGACAGGCGATATACAATGAGCAGTTCTTC
TRBV10-3	TRBJ1-2	TRBD1	NA	CAISEGTGSYTF	TGTGCCATCAGTGAGGGGACAGGGTCCTACACCTTC
TRBV4-1	TRBJ2-2	TRBD2	NA	CASSQDRGLAGFNGELFF	TGCGCCAGCAGCCAAGATCGAGGACTAGCGGGGTTCAACGGGGAGCTGTTTTTT
TRBV19	TRBJ1-1	NA	NA	CASSIDLGQNTEAFF	TGTGCCAGTAGTATAGATCTCGGACAAAACACTGAAGCTTTCTTT
TRBV4-1	TRBJ1-2	TRBD1	NA	CASSQEHAGTGVIYGYTF	TGCGCCAGCAGCCAAGAGCATGCCGGGACAGGAGTTATCTATGGCTACACCTTC
TRBV7-9	TRBJ1-2	TRBD1	NA	CASSEPEGTGNYGYTF	TGTGCCAGCAGCGAGCCAGAAGGGACAGGGAACTATGGCTACACCTTC
TRBV5-4	TRBJ2-1	TRBD2	once	CASSVVLGSGIGEQFF	TGTGCCAGCAGCGTGGTCTTGGGTAGCGGGATCGGTGAGCAGTTCTTC
TRBV11-3	TRBJ2-2	TRBD1	NA	CASSTTGIGGTGELFF	TGTGCCAGCAGCACGACAGGGATTGGTGGCACCGGGGAGCTGTTTTTT
TRBV3-1/TRBV3-2	TRBJ2-1	NA	NA	CASSHAIAVKQFF	TGTGCCAGCAGCCACGCTATAGCGGTCAAGCAGTTCTTC
TRBV18	TRBJ2-5	TRBD1	NA	CASSPGQGQETQYF	TGTGCCAGCTCTCCCGGACAGGGCCAAGAGACCCAGTACTTC
TRBV18	TRBJ2-2	NA	NA	CASPTFRGDTGELFF	TGTGCCAGCCCGACTTTTAGAGGAGACACCGGGGAGCTGTTTTTT
TRBV5-1	TRBJ2-7	TRBD1	NA	CASSLPPGQTYEQYF	TGCGCCAGCAGTCTTCCCCCGGGACAGACCTACGAGCAGTACTTC
TRBV28	TRBJ2-3	NA	NA	CASLNPGGPDTQYF	TGTGCCAGCCTAAACCCCGGAGGGCCAGATACGCAGTATTTT
TRBV5-4	TRBJ1-6	NA	NA	CASSWGDLTYNSPLHF	TGTGCCAGCAGCTGGGGGGACCTTACCTATAATTCACCCCTCCACTTT
TRBV4-1	TRBJ2-6	NA	NA	CASSQDRGSGANVLTF	TGCGCCAGCAGCCAAGATCGGGGATCTGGGGCCAACGTCCTGACTTTC
TRBV11-2	TRBJ1-5	NA	NA	CASSLGRGGPSNQPQHF	TGTGCCAGCAGCTTGGGTCGTGGAGGGCCAAGCAATCAGCCCCAGCATTTT
TRBV13	TRBJ2-5	NA	once	CASSSRDTTYQETQYF	TGTGCCAGCAGCTCCAGGGACACCACCTACCAAGAGACCCAGTACTTC
TRBV5-1	TRBJ2-2	TRBD1	NA	CASSLGQGGIGELFF	TGCGCCAGCAGCCTCGGACAGGGGGGCATCGGGGAGCTGTTTTTT